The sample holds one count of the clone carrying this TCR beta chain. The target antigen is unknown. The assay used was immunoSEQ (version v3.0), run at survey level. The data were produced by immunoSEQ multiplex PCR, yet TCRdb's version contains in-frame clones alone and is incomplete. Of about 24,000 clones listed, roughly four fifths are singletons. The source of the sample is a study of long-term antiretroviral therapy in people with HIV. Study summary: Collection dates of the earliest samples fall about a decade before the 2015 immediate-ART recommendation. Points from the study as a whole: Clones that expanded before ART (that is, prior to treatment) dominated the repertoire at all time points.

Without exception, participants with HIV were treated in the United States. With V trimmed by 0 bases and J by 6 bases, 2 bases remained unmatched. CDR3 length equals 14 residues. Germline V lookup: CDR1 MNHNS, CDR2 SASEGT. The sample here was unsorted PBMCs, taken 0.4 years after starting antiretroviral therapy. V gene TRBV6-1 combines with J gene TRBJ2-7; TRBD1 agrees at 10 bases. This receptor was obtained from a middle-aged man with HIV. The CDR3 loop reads CASSEARDRGEQYF. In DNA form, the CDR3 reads TGTGCCAGCAGTGAAGCGCGGGACAGGGGCGAGCAGTACTTC.